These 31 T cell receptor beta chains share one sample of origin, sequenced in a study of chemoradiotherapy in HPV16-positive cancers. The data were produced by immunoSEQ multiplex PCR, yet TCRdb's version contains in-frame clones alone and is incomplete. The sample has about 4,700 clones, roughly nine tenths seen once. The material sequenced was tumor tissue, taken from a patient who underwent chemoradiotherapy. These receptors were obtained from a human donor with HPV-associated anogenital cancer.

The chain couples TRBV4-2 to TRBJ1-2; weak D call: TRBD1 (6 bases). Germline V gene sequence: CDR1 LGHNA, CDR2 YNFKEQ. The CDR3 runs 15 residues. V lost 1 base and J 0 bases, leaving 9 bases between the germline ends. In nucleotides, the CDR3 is TGTGCCAGCAGCCAAGGGGACACCTCTAACTATGGCTACACCTTC. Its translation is CASSQGDTSNYGYTF.

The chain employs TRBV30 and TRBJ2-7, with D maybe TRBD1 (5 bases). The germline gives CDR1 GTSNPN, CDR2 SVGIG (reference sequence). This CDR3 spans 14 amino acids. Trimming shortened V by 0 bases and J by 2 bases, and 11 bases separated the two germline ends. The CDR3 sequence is CAWSVQAGTYEQYF. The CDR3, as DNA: TGTGCCTGGAGTGTACAGGCCGGCACCTACGAGCAGTACTTC.

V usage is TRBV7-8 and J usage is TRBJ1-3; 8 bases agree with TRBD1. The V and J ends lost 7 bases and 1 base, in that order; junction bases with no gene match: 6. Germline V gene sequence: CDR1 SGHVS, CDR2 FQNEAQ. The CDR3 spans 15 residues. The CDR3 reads CASTSYRGSGNTIYF. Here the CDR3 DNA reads TGTGCCAGCACGTCATACAGGGGGTCTGGAAACACCATATATTTT.

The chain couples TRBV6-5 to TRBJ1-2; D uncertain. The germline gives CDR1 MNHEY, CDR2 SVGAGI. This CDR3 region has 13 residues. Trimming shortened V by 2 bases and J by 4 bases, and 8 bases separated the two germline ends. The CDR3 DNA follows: TGTGCCAGCAGTTACGCGGGCGGCTATGGCTACACCTTC. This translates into CASSYAGGYGYTF.

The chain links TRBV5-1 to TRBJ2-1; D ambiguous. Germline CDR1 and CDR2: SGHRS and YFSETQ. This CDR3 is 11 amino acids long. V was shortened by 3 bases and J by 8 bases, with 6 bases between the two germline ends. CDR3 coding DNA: TGCGCCAGCAGCTCGGGTGATGAGCAGTTCTTC. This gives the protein CASSSGDEQFF.

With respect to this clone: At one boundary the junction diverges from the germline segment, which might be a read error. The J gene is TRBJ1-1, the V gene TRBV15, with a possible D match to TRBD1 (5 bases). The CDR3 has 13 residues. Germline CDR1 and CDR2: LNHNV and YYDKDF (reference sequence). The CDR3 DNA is TGTGCCATCAGCCAGGGTATGAACACTGAAGCTTTCTTT. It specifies CAISQGMNTEAFF.

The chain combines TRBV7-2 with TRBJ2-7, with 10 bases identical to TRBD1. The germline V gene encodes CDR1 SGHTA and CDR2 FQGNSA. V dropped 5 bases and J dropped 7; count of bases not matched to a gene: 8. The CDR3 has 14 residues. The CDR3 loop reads CASSLRDRGGEQYF. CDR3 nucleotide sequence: TGTGCCAGCAGCCTCCGGGACAGGGGCGGAGAGCAGTACTTC.

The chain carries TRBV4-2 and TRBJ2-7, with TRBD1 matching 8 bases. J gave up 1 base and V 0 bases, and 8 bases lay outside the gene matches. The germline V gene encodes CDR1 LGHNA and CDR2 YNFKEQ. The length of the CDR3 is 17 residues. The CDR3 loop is CASSQEPGQGASYEQYF. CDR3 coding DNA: TGTGCCAGCAGCCAAGAACCCGGACAGGGAGCTTCCTACGAGCAGTACTTC.

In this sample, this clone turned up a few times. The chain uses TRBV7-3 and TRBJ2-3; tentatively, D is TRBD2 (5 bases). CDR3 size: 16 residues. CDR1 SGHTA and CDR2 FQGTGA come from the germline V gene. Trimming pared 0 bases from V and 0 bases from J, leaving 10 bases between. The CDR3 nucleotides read TGTGCCAGCAGCTTAACCTCGGTAGCGAGCACAGATACGCAGTATTTT. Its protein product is CASSLTSVASTDTQYF.

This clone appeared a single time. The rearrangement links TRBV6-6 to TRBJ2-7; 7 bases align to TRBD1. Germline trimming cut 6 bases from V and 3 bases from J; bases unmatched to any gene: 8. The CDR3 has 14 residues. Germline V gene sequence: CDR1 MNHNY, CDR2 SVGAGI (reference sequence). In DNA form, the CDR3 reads TGTGCCAGCAGGCAAGCCGGACAGGTCTACGAGCAGTACTTC. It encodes CASRQAGQVYEQYF.

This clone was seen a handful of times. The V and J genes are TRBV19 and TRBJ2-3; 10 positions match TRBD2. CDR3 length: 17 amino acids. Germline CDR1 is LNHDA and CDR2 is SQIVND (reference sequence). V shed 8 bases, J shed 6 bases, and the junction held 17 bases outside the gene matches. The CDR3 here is CASSPLPSGRAWDTQYF. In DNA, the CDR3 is TGTGCCAGTTCACCCCTGCCGAGCGGGAGGGCCTGGGATACGCAGTATTTT.

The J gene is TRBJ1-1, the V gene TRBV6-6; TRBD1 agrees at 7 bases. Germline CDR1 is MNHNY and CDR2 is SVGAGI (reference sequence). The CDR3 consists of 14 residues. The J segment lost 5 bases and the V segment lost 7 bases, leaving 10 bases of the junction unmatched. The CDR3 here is CASNFNRGGTEAFF. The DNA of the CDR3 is TGTGCCAGCAACTTCAACAGGGGAGGGACTGAAGCTTTCTTT.

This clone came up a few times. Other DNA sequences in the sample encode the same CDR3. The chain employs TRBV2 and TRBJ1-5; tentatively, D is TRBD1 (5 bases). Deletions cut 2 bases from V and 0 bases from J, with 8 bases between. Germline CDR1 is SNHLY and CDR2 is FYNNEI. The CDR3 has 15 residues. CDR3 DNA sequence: TGTGCCAGCAGTGAACGGGGGAGTAGCAATCAGCCCCAGCATTTT. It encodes CASSERGSSNQPQHF.

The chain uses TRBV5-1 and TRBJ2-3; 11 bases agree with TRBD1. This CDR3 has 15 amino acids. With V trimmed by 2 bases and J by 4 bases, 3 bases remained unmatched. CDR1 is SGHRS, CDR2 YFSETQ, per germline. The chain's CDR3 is CASSFGQGAADTQYF. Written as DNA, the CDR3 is TGCGCCAGCAGCTTCGGACAGGGGGCGGCAGATACGCAGTATTTT.

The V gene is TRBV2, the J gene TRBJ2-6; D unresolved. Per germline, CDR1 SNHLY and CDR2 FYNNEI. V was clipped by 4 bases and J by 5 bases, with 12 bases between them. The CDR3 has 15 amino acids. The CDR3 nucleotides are TGTGCCAGCAGTGTGATACAAAGTCGGGCCAACGTCCTGACTTTC. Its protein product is CASSVIQSRANVLTF.

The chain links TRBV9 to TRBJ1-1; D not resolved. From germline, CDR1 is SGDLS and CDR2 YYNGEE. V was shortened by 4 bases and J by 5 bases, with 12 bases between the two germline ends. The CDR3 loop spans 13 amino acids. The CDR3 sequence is CASSPHYGTEAFF. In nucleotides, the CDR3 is TGTGCCAGCAGCCCGCATTACGGAACTGAAGCTTTCTTT.

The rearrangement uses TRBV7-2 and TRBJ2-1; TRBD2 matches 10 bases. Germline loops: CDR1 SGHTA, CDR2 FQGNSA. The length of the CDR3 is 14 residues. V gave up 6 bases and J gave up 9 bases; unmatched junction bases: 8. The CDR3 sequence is CASRAGGLLSEQFF. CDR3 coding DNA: TGTGCCAGCAGAGCGGGAGGGCTTTTAAGTGAGCAGTTCTTC.

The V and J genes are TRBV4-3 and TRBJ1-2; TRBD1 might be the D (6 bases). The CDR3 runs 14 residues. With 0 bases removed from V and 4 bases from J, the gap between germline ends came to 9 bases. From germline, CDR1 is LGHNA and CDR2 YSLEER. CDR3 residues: CASSQDRGFYGYTF. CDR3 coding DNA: TGCGCCAGCAGCCAAGATAGGGGGTTCTATGGCTACACCTTC.

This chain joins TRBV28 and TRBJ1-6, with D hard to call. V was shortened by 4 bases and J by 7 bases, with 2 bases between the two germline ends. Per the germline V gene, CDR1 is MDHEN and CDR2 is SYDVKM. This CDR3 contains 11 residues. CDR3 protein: CASSSNSPLHF. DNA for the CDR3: TGTGCCAGCAGTTCCAATTCACCCCTCCACTTT.

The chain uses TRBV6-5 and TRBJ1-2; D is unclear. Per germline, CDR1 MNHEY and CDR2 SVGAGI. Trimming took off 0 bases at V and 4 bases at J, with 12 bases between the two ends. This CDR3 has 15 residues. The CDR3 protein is CASSYSSSRGYGYTF. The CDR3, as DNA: TGTGCCAGCAGTTACTCATCTTCAAGAGGCTATGGCTACACCTTC.

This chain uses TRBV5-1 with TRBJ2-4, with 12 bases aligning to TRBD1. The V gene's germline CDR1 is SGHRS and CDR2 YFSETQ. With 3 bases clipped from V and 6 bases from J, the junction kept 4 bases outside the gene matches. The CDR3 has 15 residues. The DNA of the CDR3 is TGCGCCAGCAGCTCCGGGACAGGGGGCGGAAACATTCAGTACTTC. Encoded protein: CASSSGTGGGNIQYF.

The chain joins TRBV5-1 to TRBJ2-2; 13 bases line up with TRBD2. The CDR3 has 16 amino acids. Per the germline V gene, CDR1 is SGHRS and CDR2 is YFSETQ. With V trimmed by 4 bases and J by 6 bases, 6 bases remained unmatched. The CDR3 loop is CASSALAGGRSGELFF. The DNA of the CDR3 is TGCGCCAGCAGCGCACTAGCGGGGGGGCGTTCCGGGGAGCTGTTTTTT.

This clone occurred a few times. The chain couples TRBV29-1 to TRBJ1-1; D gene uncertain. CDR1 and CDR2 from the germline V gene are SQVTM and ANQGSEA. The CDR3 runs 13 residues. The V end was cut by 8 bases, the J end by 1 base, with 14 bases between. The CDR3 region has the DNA TGCAGCCAATCTTATCCGGGGAACACTGAAGCTTTCTTT. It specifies CSQSYPGNTEAFF.

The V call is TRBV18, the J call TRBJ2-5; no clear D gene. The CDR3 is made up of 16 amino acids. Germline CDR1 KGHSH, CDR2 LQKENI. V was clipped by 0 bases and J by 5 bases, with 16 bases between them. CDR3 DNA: TGTGCCAGCTCACCACCGGGGTGGGCAGAAGGGGAGACCCAGTACTTC. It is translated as CASSPPGWAEGETQYF.

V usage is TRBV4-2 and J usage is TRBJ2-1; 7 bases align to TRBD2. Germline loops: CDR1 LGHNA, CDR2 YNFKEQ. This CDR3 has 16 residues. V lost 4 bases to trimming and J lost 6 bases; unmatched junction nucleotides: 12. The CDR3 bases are TGTGCCAGCAGCCTTATAGCGGGCGGCTCTCCCAATGAGCAGTTCTTC. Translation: CASSLIAGGSPNEQFF.

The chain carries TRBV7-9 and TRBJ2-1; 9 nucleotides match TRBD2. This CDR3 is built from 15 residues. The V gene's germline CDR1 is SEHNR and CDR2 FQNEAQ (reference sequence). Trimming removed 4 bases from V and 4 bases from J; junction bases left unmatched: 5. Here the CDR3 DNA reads TGTGCCAGCAGCTCTCCTGCGGGAGGGTACAATGAGCAGTTCTTC. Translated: CASSSPAGGYNEQFF.

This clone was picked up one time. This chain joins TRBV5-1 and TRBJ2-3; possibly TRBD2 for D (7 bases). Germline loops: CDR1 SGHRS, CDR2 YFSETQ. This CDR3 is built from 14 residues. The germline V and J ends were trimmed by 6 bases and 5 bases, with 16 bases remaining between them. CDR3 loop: CASNREGSGDTQYF. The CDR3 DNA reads TGCGCCAGCAACAGGGAGGGGAGCGGAGATACGCAGTATTTT.

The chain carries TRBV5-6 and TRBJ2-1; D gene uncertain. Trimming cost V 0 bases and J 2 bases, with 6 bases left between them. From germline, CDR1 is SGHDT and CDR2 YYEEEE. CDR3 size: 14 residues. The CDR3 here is CASSLGVTYNEQFF. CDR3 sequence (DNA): TGTGCCAGCAGCTTGGGGGTAACCTACAATGAGCAGTTCTTC.

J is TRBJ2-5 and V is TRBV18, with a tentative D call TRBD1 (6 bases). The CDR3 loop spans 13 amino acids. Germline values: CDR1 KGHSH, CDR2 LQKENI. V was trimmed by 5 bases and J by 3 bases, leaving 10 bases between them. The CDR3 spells CASSMGTKETQYF. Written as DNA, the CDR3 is TGTGCCAGCTCAATGGGGACAAAAGAGACCCAGTACTTC.

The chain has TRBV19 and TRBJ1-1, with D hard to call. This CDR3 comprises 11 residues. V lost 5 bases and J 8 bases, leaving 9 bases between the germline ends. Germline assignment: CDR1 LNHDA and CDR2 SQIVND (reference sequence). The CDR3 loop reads CASSVRVEAFF. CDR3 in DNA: TGTGCCAGTAGTGTACGGGTCGAAGCTTTCTTT.

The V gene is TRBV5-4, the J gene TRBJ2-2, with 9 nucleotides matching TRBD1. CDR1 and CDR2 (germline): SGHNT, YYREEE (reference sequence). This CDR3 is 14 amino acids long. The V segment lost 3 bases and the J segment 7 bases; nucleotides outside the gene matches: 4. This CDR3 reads CASSSQGAGGELFF. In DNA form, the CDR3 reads TGTGCCAGCAGCTCACAGGGGGCTGGCGGGGAGCTGTTTTTT.